This T cell receptor (beta chain) was sequenced in a study of CD8+ T cells in alopecia areata. Study findings and constraints: Affected scalp, especially in alopecia totalis/universalis, had a higher clonality than normal scalp did.

Germline CDR1 is SGHDN and CDR2 is FVKESK. The CDR3 has 14 amino acids. V shed 2 bases and J shed 4 bases, with 11 bases lying between them. In each case, RNA was isolated and then reverse transcribed into cDNA as the sequencing template. Generated by immunoSEQ multiplex PCR, the TCRdb table keeps only in-frame clones and is missing some. This sample has about 180,000 clones, with 50% to 70% found just once. This clone was counted only a few times. Its antigen is not known. This TCR came from a human donor with alopecia areata. The source was CD4+ T cells sorted from blood, collected at week 0. The rearrangement uses TRBV14 and TRBJ1-1; D possibly corresponds to TRBD1 (6 bases). The CDR3 region has the DNA TGTGCCAGCAGCCAAAAGGGGGTTTCCACTGAAGCTTTCTTT. Translated, it gives CASSQKGVSTEAFF.